Sequencing of this TCR beta chain was carried out in a study of cytomegalovirus exposure and HLA in healthy donors. Study outcomes and limitations: Associated with HLA alleles at 0.05 false discovery rate in a later analysis were fewer than 20,000 TCR beta sequences. Several of the most significant clusters appeared, in a later analysis, to be linked to common viral pathogens. TRBV6-2, TRBV6-3 and some other V segments were unresolvable in 87-base-pair reads. As a later analysis revealed, most CMV-associated TCR beta chains appeared HLA-restricted.

With regard to this clone: Its target is not known.

PCR primers comprised 60 Vbeta and 13 Jbeta primers. Profiling relied on immunoSEQ multiplex PCR, and the TCRdb table lists in-frame clones only, not all of them. The table lists 140,000 or so clones, roughly 80% of them singletons, with 3% to 3.5% in the top ten. This CDR3 is 16 amino acids long. The V end was cut by 1 base, the J end by 6 bases, with 18 bases between. Germline CDR1 SGHDN, CDR2 FVKESK. This sequence joins TRBV14 and TRBJ1-1; D perhaps matches TRBD1 (6 bases). The TCR was taken from a male donor in good health and CMV-seronegative. Sequencing input: PBMCs. The CDR3 region has the DNA TGTGCCAGCAGCCAAGGGACACAGGGTTTTGGGGCTGAAGCTTTCTTT. Translated: CASSQGTQGFGAEAFF.